Shown below are 4 T cell receptor beta chains from a single sample sequenced in a study of OX40 agonist ivuxolimab in advanced cancers. The assay was immunoSEQ multiplex PCR, and TCRdb's table has in-frame clones only and misses some. Of about 76,000 clones in the sample, more than 85% were seen once. The sequences come from CD4+ or CD8+ T cells sorted from blood, collected in a trial of the OX40 agonist ivuxolimab. These receptors all stem from an adult with an advanced solid tumor such as melanoma, head and neck, liver or kidney cancer.

This clone turned up a few times. The chain carries TRBV10-3 and TRBJ2-1, with TRBD2 identical over 11 bases. The CDR3 runs 13 residues. Germline values: CDR1 ENHRY, CDR2 SYGVKD. V trimming: 10 bases; J trimming: 7 bases; junction bases outside the gene matches: 6. CDR3 in amino acids: CATAGLAENEQFF. The CDR3 nucleotides are TGTGCCACCGCGGGACTAGCGGAAAATGAGCAGTTCTTC.

This clone was seen once. The J gene is TRBJ1-2, the V gene TRBV14; tentative D call: TRBD1 (6 bases). V lost 4 bases to trimming and J lost 2 bases, with 11 bases between them. The germline V gene encodes CDR1 SGHDN and CDR2 FVKESK. The CDR3 spans 14 residues. This CDR3 reads CASSRLGGNYGYTF. Written as DNA, the CDR3 is TGTGCCAGCAGCCGATTAGGGGGGAACTATGGCTACACCTTC.

The J gene is TRBJ2-2, the V gene TRBV10-3; 8 bases line up with TRBD1. Trimming took 3 bases from V and 2 from J; bases not matched to a gene: 8. Germline V CDR1 and CDR2: ENHRY, SYGVKD. This CDR3 is built from 17 residues. CDR3 nucleotide sequence: TGTGCCATCAGTGACTTAATAGACAGGGGTAACACCGGGGAGCTGTTTTTT. It encodes CAISDLIDRGNTGELFF.

The gene calls are TRBV5-8 and TRBJ2-1, with 13 bases aligning to TRBD2. CDR3 size: 15 residues. V lost 3 bases to trimming and J lost 6 bases; unmatched junction nucleotides: 3. Germline V gene data show CDR1 as SGHTS and CDR2 as YDEGEE. In DNA, the CDR3 is TGTGCCAGCAGCTCCGGGACTAGCGGGGTCAATGAGCAGTTCTTC. Its translation is CASSSGTSGVNEQFF.